This TCR beta chain originates from a study of radiotherapy plus CTLA-4 blockade in lung cancer. As for the study in general: The study recorded objective responses in about 20% of patients and disease control in about 31%. Study-wide results and limits: In blood, TCR clones derived from the tumor expanded after radiotherapy plus ipilimumab.

The assay was immunoSEQ multiplex PCR, and TCRdb's table has in-frame clones only and misses some. Among tens of thousands of clones listed, about three quarters were seen once. V lost 4 bases and J lost 9; bases outside the gene matches: 10. The CDR3 is made up of 16 amino acids. Germline V gene lookup returns CDR1 MDHEN and CDR2 SYDVKM. Comment on this clone: Antigen specificity is unknown.

The sequence was collected from a human donor with non-small cell lung cancer that progressed on radiotherapy plus ipilimumab. The V call is TRBV28, the J call TRBJ2-1; 12 bases align to TRBD2. The material was peripheral blood, obtained from a patient treated with radiotherapy plus ipilimumab. The CDR3 DNA follows: TGTGCCAGCAGTTCGGGACTAGCGGGTGGAATGGGTGAGCAGTTCTTC. Translation: CASSSGLAGGMGEQFF.